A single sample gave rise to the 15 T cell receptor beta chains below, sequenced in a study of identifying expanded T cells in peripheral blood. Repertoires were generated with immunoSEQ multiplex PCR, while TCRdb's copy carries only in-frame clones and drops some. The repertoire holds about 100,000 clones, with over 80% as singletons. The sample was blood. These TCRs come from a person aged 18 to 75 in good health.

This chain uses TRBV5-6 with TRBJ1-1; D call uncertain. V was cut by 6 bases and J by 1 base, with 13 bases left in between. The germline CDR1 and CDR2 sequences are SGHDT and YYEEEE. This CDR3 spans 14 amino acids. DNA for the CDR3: TGTGCCAGCAACCTGTTCGGAGGGAACACTGAAGCTTTCTTT. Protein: CASNLFGGNTEAFF.

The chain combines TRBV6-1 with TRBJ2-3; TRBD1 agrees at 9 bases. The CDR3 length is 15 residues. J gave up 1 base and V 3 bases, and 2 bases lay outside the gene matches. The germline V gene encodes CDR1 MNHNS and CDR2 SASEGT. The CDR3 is CASSDWDRGTDTQYF. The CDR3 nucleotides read TGTGCCAGCAGTGACTGGGACAGGGGCACAGATACGCAGTATTTT.

The CDR3 loop reads CASTPYPNSPLHF. CDR3 coding DNA: TGTGCCAGCACCCCGTACCCTAATTCACCCCTCCACTTT. J is TRBJ1-6 and V is TRBV6-1; D unresolved. CDR3 size: 13 residues. Trimming took 7 bases from V and 6 from J, leaving 10 bases between them. The germline V gene encodes CDR1 MNHNS and CDR2 SASEGT.

The CDR3 DNA reads as TGTGCCAGCAGTGACGTGGCCGGGGGCACTGAAGCTTTCTTT. This codes for CASSDVAGGTEAFF. This chain joins TRBV6-4 and TRBJ1-1; the D gene is possibly TRBD1 (5 bases). Germline V gene lookup returns CDR1 MRHNA and CDR2 SNTAGT. V lost 2 bases and J 4 bases, leaving 11 bases between the germline ends. The CDR3 extends over 14 amino acids.

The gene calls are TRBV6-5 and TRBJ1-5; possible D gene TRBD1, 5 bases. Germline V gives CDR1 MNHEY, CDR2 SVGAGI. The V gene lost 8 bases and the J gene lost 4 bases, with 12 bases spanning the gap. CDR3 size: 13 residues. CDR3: CASRGRENQPQHF. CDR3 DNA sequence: TGTGCCAGCCGGGGCAGAGAGAATCAGCCCCAGCATTTT.

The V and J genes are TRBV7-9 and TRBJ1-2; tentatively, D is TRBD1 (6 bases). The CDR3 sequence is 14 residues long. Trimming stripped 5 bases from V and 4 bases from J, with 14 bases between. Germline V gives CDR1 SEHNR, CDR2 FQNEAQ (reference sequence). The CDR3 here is CASSPDRRIYGYTF. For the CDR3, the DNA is TGTGCCAGCAGCCCTGACAGGAGAATCTATGGCTACACCTTC.

CDR3 amino acids: CASSGAGTPPRNEQFF. The CDR3 nucleotides read TGTGCCAGCAGTGGGGCCGGGACACCTCCGCGGAATGAGCAGTTCTTC. The chain recombines TRBV2 with TRBJ2-1, with D perhaps TRBD1 (6 bases). Germline V gene data show CDR1 as SNHLY and CDR2 as FYNNEI. V was trimmed by 4 bases and J by 7 bases, leaving 20 bases between them. This CDR3 has 16 amino acids.

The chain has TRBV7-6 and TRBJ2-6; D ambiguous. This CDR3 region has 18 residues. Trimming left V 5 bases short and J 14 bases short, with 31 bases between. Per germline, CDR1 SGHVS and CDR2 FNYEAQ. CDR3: CASSIPIESHKSGQLLTF. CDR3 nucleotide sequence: TGTGCCAGCAGCATCCCGATTGAATCTCACAAGTCGGGCCAACTCCTGACTTTC.

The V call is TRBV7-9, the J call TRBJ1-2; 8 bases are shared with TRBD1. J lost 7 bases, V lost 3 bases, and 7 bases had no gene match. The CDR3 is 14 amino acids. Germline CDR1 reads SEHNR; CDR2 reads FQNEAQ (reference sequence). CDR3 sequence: CASSLDGQGSGYTF. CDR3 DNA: TGTGCCAGCAGCTTGGACGGACAGGGTTCTGGCTACACCTTC.

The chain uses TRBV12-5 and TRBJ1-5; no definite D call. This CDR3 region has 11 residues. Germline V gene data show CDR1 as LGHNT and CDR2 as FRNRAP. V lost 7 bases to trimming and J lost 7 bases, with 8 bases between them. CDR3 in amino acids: CASALSQPQHF. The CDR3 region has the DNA TGTGCTAGTGCCCTTTCACAGCCCCAGCATTTT.

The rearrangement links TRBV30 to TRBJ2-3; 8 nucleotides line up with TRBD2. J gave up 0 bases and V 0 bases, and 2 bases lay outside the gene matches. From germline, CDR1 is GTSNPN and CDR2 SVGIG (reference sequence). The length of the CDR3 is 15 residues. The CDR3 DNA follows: TGTGCCTGGAGTGTCACGGGGGGGAGCACAGATACGCAGTATTTT. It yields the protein CAWSVTGGSTDTQYF.

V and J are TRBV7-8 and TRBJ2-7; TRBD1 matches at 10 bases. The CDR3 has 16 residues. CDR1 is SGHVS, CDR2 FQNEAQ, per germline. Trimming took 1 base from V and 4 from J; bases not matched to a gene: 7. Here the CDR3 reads CASSLDPRTGGYEQYF. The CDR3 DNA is TGTGCCAGCAGCTTAGACCCACGGACAGGGGGGTACGAGCAGTACTTC.

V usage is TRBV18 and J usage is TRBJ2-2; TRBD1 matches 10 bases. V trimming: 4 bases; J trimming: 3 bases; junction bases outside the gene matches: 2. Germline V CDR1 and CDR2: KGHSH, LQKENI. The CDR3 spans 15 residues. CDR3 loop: CASSLGQGDTGELFF. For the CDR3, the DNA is TGTGCCAGCTCACTTGGACAGGGGGACACCGGGGAGCTGTTTTTT.

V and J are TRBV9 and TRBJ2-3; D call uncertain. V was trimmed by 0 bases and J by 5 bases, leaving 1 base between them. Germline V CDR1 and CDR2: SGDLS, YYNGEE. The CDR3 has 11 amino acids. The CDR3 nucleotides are TGTGCCAGCAGCGTAGAAGATACGCAGTATTTT. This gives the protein CASSVEDTQYF.

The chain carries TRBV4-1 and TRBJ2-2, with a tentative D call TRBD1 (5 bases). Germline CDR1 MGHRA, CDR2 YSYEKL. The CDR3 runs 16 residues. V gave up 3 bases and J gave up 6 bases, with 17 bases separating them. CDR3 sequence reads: CASSHQDIIGSGELFF. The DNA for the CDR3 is TGCGCCAGCAGCCACCAGGACATTATCGGATCCGGGGAGCTGTTTTTT.